Listed below are T cell receptor beta chains from one sample, sequenced in a study of cytomegalovirus exposure and HLA in healthy donors. Libraries were prepared by immunoSEQ multiplex PCR; TCRdb keeps only in-frame clonotypes and omits some of them. The sample records about 140,000 clones, 60% to 85% being singletons. The sequencing sample was made of PBMCs. The receptor source for this set is a man aged 40-55 years in good health and CMV-seropositive. CDR3s include the opening cysteine and the closing phenylalanine or tryptophan. Fields, in order: D gene, clone size, J gene, V gene, CDR3 protein, CDR3 DNA. The D gene is left open where the match is weak. Clone sizes are given selectively: once, few, many, or a class where the clone is expanded.

- - TRBJ1-4 TRBV2 CASSATGPAGQEKLFF TGTGCCAGCAGTGCTACAGGGCCGGCAGGACAAGAAAAACTGTTTTTT
- once TRBJ2-3 TRBV5-1 CASKRGPSTDTQYF TGCGCCAGCAAAAGGGGTCCTAGCACAGATACGCAGTATTTT
- - TRBJ2-5 TRBV5-4 CASSLRQAQETQYF TGTGCCAGCAGCTTGCGACAGGCCCAAGAGACCCAGTACTTC
TRBD1 - TRBJ1-2 TRBV2 CASRQGILYGYTF TGTGCCAGCCGACAGGGGATCCTCTATGGCTACACCTTC
TRBD2 once TRBJ2-2 TRBV5-6 CASSMRTSGNGGELFF TGTGCCAGCAGCATGCGGACTAGCGGGAATGGCGGGGAGCTGTTTTTT
- - TRBJ1-1 TRBV18 CASALRGTEAFF TGTGCCAGCGCCCTAAGGGGAACTGAAGCTTTCTTT
TRBD2 - TRBJ2-1 TRBV25-1 CASSRTTGTSGSNEQFF TGTGCCAGCAGTCGTACGACTGGGACTAGCGGGAGCAATGAGCAGTTCTTC
- - TRBJ1-1 TRBV6-5 CASSYFQGGTEAFF TGTGCCAGCAGTTACTTCCAGGGAGGGACTGAAGCTTTCTTT
- once TRBJ1-3 TRBV2 CASRGHFSGNTIYF TGTGCCAGCAGGGGACACTTCTCTGGAAACACCATATATTTT
- - TRBJ2-1 TRBV10-2 CASSEGRISYNEQFF TGCGCCAGCAGTGAAGGCAGGATTTCCTACAATGAGCAGTTCTTC
TRBD1 - TRBJ2-7 TRBV2 CASSWGTGSSYEQYF TGTGCCAGCAGTTGGGGGACAGGGAGCTCCTACGAGCAGTACTTC